These T cell receptor beta chains were read from a single sample in a study of blood T cells in healthy people across ages. TCRdb redid the calling of the 5' RACE reads with MiXCR, one entry per CDR3 protein. This sample has about 1 million distinct CDR3 sequences; 35% to 55% occur once, and the top ten carry approximately 19%. The specimen sequenced was blood. The receptors originated from an older woman in good health. The CDR3 runs from the conserved cysteine through the conserved F or W. D genes are given only for firm matches. Clone size, where shown, is once, few, many, or a class for clones that have expanded.

D gene: TRBD2
V gene: TRBV7-6
J gene: TRBJ2-5
clone size: once
CDR3 length: 16
CDR3 protein: CASSSGTSGSLETQYF
CDR3 DNA: TGTGCCAGCAGCTCCGGGACTAGCGGGAGTTTGGAGACCCAGTACTTC

D gene: NA
V gene: TRBV27
J gene: TRBJ1-2
clone size: few
CDR3 length: 16
CDR3 protein: CASSSDRDTSNYGYTF
CDR3 DNA: TGTGCCAGCAGTTCTGACCGGGACACATCTAACTATGGCTACACCTTC

D gene: NA
V gene: TRBV12-5
J gene: TRBJ2-5
clone size: many
CDR3 length: 14
CDR3 protein: CASAPASAEETQYF
CDR3 DNA: TGTGCTAGTGCTCCCGCTAGCGCGGAAGAGACCCAGTACTTC

D gene: TRBD2
V gene: TRBV2
J gene: TRBJ2-3
clone size: few
CDR3 length: 15
CDR3 protein: CASSPRTRTKDTQYF
CDR3 DNA: TGTGCCAGCAGTCCACGGACTAGAACAAAAGATACGCAGTATTTT

D gene: NA
V gene: TRBV6-1
J gene: TRBJ2-3
clone size: NA
CDR3 length: 15
CDR3 protein: CASSEGIVASDTQYF
CDR3 DNA: TGTGCCAGCAGTGAAGGAATAGTAGCTTCAGATACGCAGTATTTT

D gene: TRBD1
V gene: TRBV12-3/TRBV12-4
J gene: TRBJ1-4
clone size: few
CDR3 length: 14
CDR3 protein: CASSPTGGNEKLFF
CDR3 DNA: TGTGCCAGCAGCCCGACAGGGGGGAATGAAAAACTGTTTTTT

D gene: NA
V gene: TRBV7-2
J gene: TRBJ1-5
clone size: NA
CDR3 length: 13
CDR3 protein: CASRLVGNQPQHF
CDR3 DNA: TGTGCCAGCCGATTAGTAGGCAATCAGCCCCAGCATTTT

D gene: TRBD2
V gene: TRBV4-2
J gene: TRBJ2-3
clone size: few
CDR3 length: 16
CDR3 protein: CASSQERWEGLDTQYF
CDR3 DNA: TGTGCCAGCAGCCAAGAAAGGTGGGAGGGCCTAGATACGCAGTATTTT

D gene: NA
V gene: TRBV6-1
J gene: TRBJ2-7
clone size: many
CDR3 length: 15
CDR3 protein: CASSGQYQGPYEQYF
CDR3 DNA: TGTGCCAGCAGTGGACAGTACCAGGGGCCTTACGAGCAGTACTTC

D gene: TRBD2
V gene: TRBV13
J gene: TRBJ2-6
clone size: NA
CDR3 length: 18
CDR3 protein: CASSRVSGSSSGANVLTF
CDR3 DNA: TGTGCCAGCAGCCGCGTCAGCGGGAGTAGCTCTGGGGCCAACGTCCTGACTTTC

D gene: NA
V gene: TRBV7-3
J gene: TRBJ2-6
clone size: NA
CDR3 length: 16
CDR3 protein: CASSLAGASGANVLTF
CDR3 DNA: TGTGCCAGCAGCTTGGCGGGCGCCTCTGGGGCCAACGTCCTGACTTTC

D gene: NA
V gene: TRBV20-1
J gene: TRBJ2-5
clone size: few
CDR3 length: 13
CDR3 protein: CSARGGREETQYF
CDR3 DNA: TGCAGTGCTAGAGGGGGGCGGGAAGAGACCCAGTACTTC

D gene: NA
V gene: TRBV5-1
J gene: TRBJ2-7
clone size: NA
CDR3 length: 15
CDR3 protein: CASTLAPHRVYEQYF
CDR3 DNA: TGCGCCAGCACCCTTGCACCACACAGGGTCTACGAGCAGTACTTC

D gene: NA
V gene: TRBV7-2
J gene: TRBJ2-5
clone size: NA
CDR3 length: 14
CDR3 protein: CASSVERGWETQYF
CDR3 DNA: TGTGCCAGCAGCGTAGAACGGGGCTGGGAGACCCAGTACTTC

D gene: NA
V gene: TRBV12-5
J gene: TRBJ1-1
clone size: NA
CDR3 length: 12
CDR3 protein: CASGLDPPGAFF
CDR3 DNA: TGTGCTAGTGGTTTGGATCCGCCGGGGGCTTTCTTT

D gene: NA
V gene: TRBV7-6
J gene: TRBJ2-7
clone size: NA
CDR3 length: 14
CDR3 protein: CASSLSGTIYEQYF
CDR3 DNA: TGTGCCAGCAGCTTGAGCGGGACAATCTACGAGCAGTACTTC

D gene: NA
V gene: TRBV20-1
J gene: TRBJ2-1
clone size: many
CDR3 length: 13
CDR3 protein: CSARDPFHDEQFF
CDR3 DNA: TGCAGTGCTAGAGATCCCTTTCACGACGAGCAGTTCTTC

D gene: TRBD2
V gene: TRBV7-9
J gene: TRBJ2-7
clone size: NA
CDR3 length: 14
CDR3 protein: CASSFAGGSYEQYF
CDR3 DNA: TGTGCCAGCAGCTTCGCGGGGGGATCCTACGAGCAGTACTTC

D gene: TRBD1
V gene: TRBV6-1
J gene: TRBJ2-7
clone size: few
CDR3 length: 16
CDR3 protein: CASSFTGTGAAYEQYF
CDR3 DNA: TGTGCCAGCAGTTTTACCGGGACAGGGGCCGCCTACGAGCAGTACTTC

D gene: NA
V gene: TRBV7-3
J gene: TRBJ1-5
clone size: NA
CDR3 length: 16
CDR3 protein: CASSSRDGDSNQPQHF
CDR3 DNA: TGTGCCAGCAGCTCCCGGGACGGAGATAGCAATCAGCCCCAGCATTTT

D gene: TRBD2
V gene: TRBV20-1
J gene: TRBJ2-1
clone size: NA
CDR3 length: 16
CDR3 protein: CSARVLTSGSYNEQFF
CDR3 DNA: TGCAGTGCTAGAGTTTTAACTAGCGGGTCTTACAATGAGCAGTTCTTC

D gene: NA
V gene: TRBV28
J gene: TRBJ2-7
clone size: few
CDR3 length: 12
CDR3 protein: CASSLKRLEQYF
CDR3 DNA: TGTGCCAGCAGTTTAAAACGTCTCGAGCAGTACTTC

D gene: NA
V gene: TRBV9
J gene: TRBJ2-1
clone size: NA
CDR3 length: 14
CDR3 protein: CASSAAGTSNEQFF
CDR3 DNA: TGTGCCAGCAGCGCGGCCGGGACTTCCAATGAGCAGTTCTTC

D gene: NA
V gene: TRBV20-1
J gene: TRBJ1-5
clone size: many
CDR3 length: 14
CDR3 protein: CSANQGNSNQPQHF
CDR3 DNA: TGCAGTGCTAACCAGGGGAATAGCAATCAGCCCCAGCATTTT

D gene: NA
V gene: TRBV7-9
J gene: TRBJ1-1
clone size: few
CDR3 length: 14
CDR3 protein: CASSLASTGTRAFF
CDR3 DNA: TGTGCCAGCAGCTTAGCTTCCACAGGGACTAGGGCTTTCTTT

D gene: TRBD2
V gene: TRBV6-5
J gene: TRBJ2-4
clone size: NA
CDR3 length: 17
CDR3 protein: CTSSYGLAGLAKNIQYF
CDR3 DNA: TGTACCAGCAGTTACGGGCTAGCGGGGTTAGCCAAAAACATTCAGTACTTC

D gene: NA
V gene: TRBV7-9
J gene: TRBJ1-1
clone size: NA
CDR3 length: 13
CDR3 protein: CASSPTLGTEAFF
CDR3 DNA: TGTGCCAGCAGCCCTACCTTGGGCACTGAAGCTTTCTTT

D gene: NA
V gene: TRBV3-1
J gene: TRBJ1-6
clone size: NA
CDR3 length: 13
CDR3 protein: CASSQERVSPLHF
CDR3 DNA: TGTGCCAGCAGCCAAGAGAGGGTTTCACCCCTCCACTTT

D gene: TRBD2
V gene: TRBV27
J gene: TRBJ2-5
clone size: NA
CDR3 length: 15
CDR3 protein: CASRDGTSGYNEQYF
CDR3 DNA: TGTGCCAGCAGAGATGGGACTAGCGGCTACAATGAGCAGTACTTC

D gene: NA
V gene: TRBV9
J gene: TRBJ2-7
clone size: NA
CDR3 length: 15
CDR3 protein: CASSVGPDISYEQYF
CDR3 DNA: TGTGCCAGCAGCGTAGGTCCCGATATCTCCTACGAGCAGTACTTC

D gene: NA
V gene: TRBV20-1
J gene: TRBJ2-1
clone size: NA
CDR3 length: 14
CDR3 protein: CSAALALLYNEQFF
CDR3 DNA: TGCAGTGCGGCCCTAGCGTTGCTCTACAATGAGCAGTTCTTC

D gene: TRBD2
V gene: TRBV4-2
J gene: TRBJ2-4
clone size: once
CDR3 length: 16
CDR3 protein: CASSQDLAGEIYEQYF
CDR3 DNA: TGTGCCAGCAGCCAAGATCTAGCGGGAGAGATCTATGAGCAGTACTTC

D gene: TRBD1
V gene: TRBV29-1
J gene: TRBJ1-1
clone size: few
CDR3 length: 14
CDR3 protein: CSVAGGYGNTEAFF
CDR3 DNA: TGCAGCGTTGCAGGGGGCTATGGGAACACTGAAGCTTTCTTT

D gene: TRBD1
V gene: TRBV27
J gene: TRBJ2-3
clone size: few
CDR3 length: 14
CDR3 protein: CASKAGTGTDTQYF
CDR3 DNA: TGTGCCAGCAAAGCCGGGACAGGCACAGATACGCAGTATTTT

D gene: TRBD2
V gene: TRBV9
J gene: TRBJ2-3
clone size: few
CDR3 length: 16
CDR3 protein: CASSVLNGRAVDTQYF
CDR3 DNA: TGTGCCAGCAGCGTATTGAACGGGAGGGCCGTTGATACGCAGTATTTT

D gene: TRBD2
V gene: TRBV28
J gene: TRBJ2-1
clone size: few
CDR3 length: 17
CDR3 protein: CASSPLPGLAGPYEQFF
CDR3 DNA: TGTGCCAGCAGTCCTCTCCCGGGACTAGCGGGACCCTATGAGCAGTTCTTC

D gene: TRBD2
V gene: TRBV3-1
J gene: TRBJ2-5
clone size: NA
CDR3 length: 16
CDR3 protein: CASSLLAGVANNEQYF
CDR3 DNA: TGTGCCAGCAGCTTACTAGCGGGAGTTGCAAACAATGAGCAGTACTTC

D gene: NA
V gene: TRBV11-2
J gene: TRBJ2-7
clone size: NA
CDR3 length: 15
CDR3 protein: CACSLVTGIVYEQYF
CDR3 DNA: TGTGCCTGCAGCTTAGTTACAGGGATCGTCTACGAGCAGTACTTC

D gene: TRBD1
V gene: TRBV27
J gene: TRBJ1-2
clone size: NA
CDR3 length: 17
CDR3 protein: CASKGGTGVFPEYGYTF
CDR3 DNA: TGTGCCAGCAAAGGGGGGACAGGGGTATTTCCCGAATATGGCTACACCTTC

D gene: NA
V gene: TRBV10-2
J gene: TRBJ2-7
clone size: few
CDR3 length: 15
CDR3 protein: CASSDMSPARFTQYF
CDR3 DNA: TGCGCCAGCAGTGATATGAGCCCCGCCCGCTTTACCCAGTACTTC

D gene: NA
V gene: TRBV27
J gene: TRBJ2-4
clone size: many
CDR3 length: 18
CDR3 protein: CASSPRTQRVGSKNIQYF
CDR3 DNA: TGTGCCAGCAGTCCCAGGACGCAAAGGGTTGGGTCCAAAAACATTCAGTACTTC

D gene: NA
V gene: TRBV7-2
J gene: TRBJ2-7
clone size: NA
CDR3 length: 13
CDR3 protein: CASRLGVFDEQYF
CDR3 DNA: TGTGCCAGCAGATTAGGGGTATTTGACGAGCAGTACTTC

D gene: TRBD2
V gene: TRBV19
J gene: TRBJ2-7
clone size: few
CDR3 length: 14
CDR3 protein: CASSKAGGSYEQYF
CDR3 DNA: TGTGCCAGTAGTAAGGCGGGAGGTTCCTACGAGCAGTACTTC

D gene: NA
V gene: TRBV5-1
J gene: TRBJ2-7
clone size: few
CDR3 length: 16
CDR3 protein: CASSLLGTTSSYEQYF
CDR3 DNA: TGCGCCAGCAGCTTGCTCGGGACAACCAGCTCCTACGAGCAGTACTTC

D gene: NA
V gene: TRBV20-1
J gene: TRBJ2-4
clone size: NA
CDR3 length: 14
CDR3 protein: CSASGEGRGTEQYF
CDR3 DNA: TGCAGTGCTAGTGGGGAAGGGCGGGGGACAGAGCAGTACTTC

D gene: NA
V gene: TRBV4-1
J gene: TRBJ2-1
clone size: NA
CDR3 length: 16
CDR3 protein: CASSRSAGAFQDEQFF
CDR3 DNA: TGCGCCAGCAGCCGAAGTGCTGGCGCATTTCAGGATGAGCAGTTCTTC

D gene: TRBD1
V gene: TRBV20-1
J gene: TRBJ2-3
clone size: NA
CDR3 length: 17
CDR3 protein: CSAKTAGTGDFGDTQYF
CDR3 DNA: TGCAGTGCTAAAACCGCCGGGACAGGGGATTTTGGAGATACGCAGTATTTT

D gene: NA
V gene: TRBV10-3
J gene: TRBJ1-2
clone size: NA
CDR3 length: 16
CDR3 protein: CAISDSLRAANYGYTF
CDR3 DNA: TGTGCCATCAGTGATTCCCTTAGGGCAGCTAACTATGGCTACACCTTC

D gene: TRBD1
V gene: TRBV20-1
J gene: TRBJ2-6
clone size: few
CDR3 length: 17
CDR3 protein: CSAREQGADAGANVLTF
CDR3 DNA: TGCAGTGCTAGGGAACAGGGGGCCGATGCTGGGGCCAACGTCCTGACTTTC

D gene: TRBD2
V gene: TRBV6-1
J gene: TRBJ2-1
clone size: NA
CDR3 length: 15
CDR3 protein: CASSNSGYSYNEQFF
CDR3 DNA: TGTGCCAGCAGTAATAGCGGGTACTCCTACAATGAGCAGTTCTTC

D gene: TRBD2
V gene: TRBV29-1
J gene: TRBJ2-1
clone size: NA
CDR3 length: 16
CDR3 protein: CSVEGGLAGEGVEQFF
CDR3 DNA: TGCAGCGTTGAGGGGGGACTAGCGGGAGAAGGGGTTGAGCAGTTCTTC

D gene: NA
V gene: TRBV11-2
J gene: TRBJ1-1
clone size: NA
CDR3 length: 16
CDR3 protein: CASSLEGAGPNTEAFF
CDR3 DNA: TGTGCCAGCAGCTTAGAGGGGGCAGGGCCGAACACTGAAGCTTTCTTT

D gene: NA
V gene: TRBV5-5
J gene: TRBJ1-2
clone size: few
CDR3 length: 17
CDR3 protein: CASSLYVGGITNYGYTF
CDR3 DNA: TGTGCCAGCAGCTTGTATGTCGGGGGGATCACTAACTATGGCTACACCTTC

D gene: TRBD2
V gene: TRBV4-2
J gene: TRBJ2-1
clone size: NA
CDR3 length: 16
CDR3 protein: CASSILAGGVYNEQFF
CDR3 DNA: TGTGCCAGCAGCATTCTAGCGGGAGGAGTTTACAATGAGCAGTTCTTC

D gene: TRBD2
V gene: TRBV25-1
J gene: TRBJ2-5
clone size: few
CDR3 length: 18
CDR3 protein: CASSKPGLAGVFGETQYF
CDR3 DNA: TGTGCCAGCAGTAAACCGGGACTAGCGGGAGTTTTTGGGGAGACCCAGTACTTC